A single sample gave rise to the 24 T cell receptor beta chains below, sequenced in a study of blood T cell repertoires in COVID-19. TCRdb's table, derived via immunoSEQ multiplex PCR, lists solely in-frame clones and lacks some. This table has some 140,000 clones, roughly 87% appearing once. Sequencing was performed on PBMCs or T cells enriched from blood (not recorded which). The receptors stem from a man in his thirties or forties who had recovered from COVID-19.

The chain combines TRBV30 with TRBJ2-6; D is ambiguous. Germline V gives CDR1 GTSNPN, CDR2 SVGIG (reference sequence). There are 14 residues in the CDR3. Trimming stripped 2 bases from V and 3 bases from J, with 8 bases between. CDR3 DNA sequence: TGTGCCTGGAGTAGTGTCGGTGGGGCCAACGTCCTGACTTTC. Protein sequence: CAWSSVGGANVLTF.

The chain couples TRBV6-2 or TRBV6-3 to TRBJ2-6; the match to TRBD2 covers 8 bases. Germline V lookup: CDR1 MNHEY, CDR2 SVGEGT. This CDR3 has 19 residues. V shed 4 bases and J 1 base; nucleotides not matched to a gene: 12. The CDR3 nucleotides read TGTGCCAGCAGTTGGGAGCCTAGCGGGTCGGTTTCTGGGGCCAACGTCCTGACTTTC. It yields the protein CASSWEPSGSVSGANVLTF.

J is TRBJ2-1 and V is TRBV19; D remains ambiguous. The germline V and J ends were trimmed by 5 bases and 4 bases, with 12 bases remaining between them. This CDR3 is built from 14 residues. Germline CDR1 and CDR2: LNHDA and SQIVND (reference sequence). The CDR3 nucleotides read TGTGCCAGTAGTCCGGTGGCGGAATACAATGAGCAGTTCTTC. Translated, it gives CASSPVAEYNEQFF.

This sequence joins TRBV5-5 and TRBJ1-3; TRBD1 matches at 7 bases. CDR3 length: 14 residues. V shed 4 bases, J shed 8 bases, and the junction held 9 bases outside the gene matches. The V gene's germline CDR1 is SGHKS and CDR2 YYEKEE (reference sequence). In DNA, the CDR3 is TGTGCCAGCAGCGTCGAGACAGGGTCGGACACCATATATTTT. It translates to CASSVETGSDTIYF.

The genes are TRBV2 and TRBJ1-6; D ambiguous. Germline-derived CDR1 and CDR2 are SNHLY and FYNNEI. V was cut by 1 base and J by 9 bases, with 13 bases left in between. The CDR3 loop spans 15 amino acids. CDR3 nucleotides: TGTGCCAGCAGTGAAGGGGAGGTTAAGGGTTCACCCCTCCACTTT. Amino acid sequence: CASSEGEVKGSPLHF.

This chain joins TRBV5-1 and TRBJ1-6; the D gene is possibly TRBD1 (6 bases). Trimming shortened V by 0 bases and J by 6 bases, and 10 bases separated the two germline ends. CDR3 length: 15 residues. In germline, CDR1 is SGHRS, CDR2 YFSETQ. The CDR3 reads CASSLDRVSNSPLHF. CDR3 sequence (DNA): TGCGCCAGCAGCTTGGACAGGGTGTCTAATTCACCCCTCCACTTT.

This chain connects TRBV19 to TRBJ2-4; 9 bases are shared with TRBD1. Germline lookup yields CDR1 LNHDA and CDR2 SQIVND (reference sequence). Unmatched junction bases numbered 8, after V lost 6 bases and J lost 5 bases. The CDR3 extends over 15 amino acids. The CDR3 coding sequence is TGTGCCAGTAGGAAAGGACAGGGGCTTGAAAACATTCAGTACTTC. This codes for CASRKGQGLENIQYF. The full variable domain, completed using reference TRBV19 and TRBJ2-4, is DGGITQSPKYLFRKEGQNVTLSCEQNLNHDAMYWYRQDPGQGLRLIYYSQIVNDFQKGDIAEGYSVSREKKESFPLTVTSAQKNPTAFYLCASRKGQGLENIQYFGAGTRLSVL.

The count of this clone is one. The chain joins TRBV19 to TRBJ2-7, with 10 bases lining up with TRBD2. The CDR3 consists of 14 residues. V dropped 3 bases and J dropped 4; count of bases not matched to a gene: 3. Germline CDR1 reads LNHDA; CDR2 reads SQIVND (reference sequence). The CDR3 nucleotides are TGTGCCAGTAGTATCTCGGGACTAGCGTACGAGCAGTACTTC. Protein product: CASSISGLAYEQYF. The full variable domain, rest sourced from reference TRBV19 and TRBJ2-7, is DGGITQSPKYLFRKEGQNVTLSCEQNLNHDAMYWYRQDPGQGLRLIYYSQIVNDFQKGDIAEGYSVSREKKESFPLTVTSAQKNPTAFYLCASSISGLAYEQYFGPGTRLTVT.

The table lists this clone with a few counts. The rearrangement links TRBV11-3 to TRBJ2-5, with D perhaps TRBD1 (6 bases). Per the germline V gene, CDR1 is SGHNT and CDR2 is YENEEA. The length of the CDR3 is 12 residues. V lost 2 bases and J lost 5, with 6 bases in between. The CDR3 DNA reads as TGTGCCAGCAGCTTAACAGGGGAGACCCAGTACTTC. This gives the protein CASSLTGETQYF.

This chain connects TRBV7-9 to TRBJ2-2; TRBD1 might be the D (6 bases). Germline assignment: CDR1 SEHNR and CDR2 FQNEAQ (reference sequence). The CDR3 has 18 amino acids. V gave up 5 bases and J gave up 2 bases, with 21 bases separating them. The CDR3: CASSPRTGDKINTGELFF. The CDR3, as DNA: TGTGCCAGCAGCCCCCGTACCGGGGACAAAATAAACACCGGGGAGCTGTTTTTT.

The gene calls are TRBV6-5 and TRBJ2-7; 7 positions match TRBD1. The CDR3 is made up of 13 amino acids. V lost 6 bases to trimming and J lost 9 bases; unmatched junction nucleotides: 11. Per germline, CDR1 MNHEY and CDR2 SVGAGI. CDR3 residues: CASRTNQGVGQYF. For the CDR3, the DNA is TGTGCCAGCAGAACGAACCAGGGGGTGGGGCAGTACTTC.

The CDR3 DNA sequence: TGCGCCAGCAGCTCCGGGACAAGAGTCACTGAAGCTTTCTTT. Encoded protein: CASSSGTRVTEAFF. This chain connects TRBV5-1 to TRBJ1-1, with D perhaps TRBD1 (6 bases). The V gene lost 3 bases and the J gene lost 4 bases, with 13 bases spanning the gap. Germline lookup yields CDR1 SGHRS and CDR2 YFSETQ. This CDR3 contains 14 residues.

The gene calls are TRBV7-2 and TRBJ2-5, with a weak D call TRBD2 (6 bases). Germline V gives CDR1 SGHTA, CDR2 FQGNSA. CDR3 length: 13 residues. Trimming shortened V by 5 bases and J by 7 bases, and 14 bases separated the two germline ends. The CDR3 region is CASSVELGGTQYF. DNA for the CDR3: TGTGCCAGCAGCGTAGAGCTGGGGGGGACCCAGTACTTC.

The chain's CDR3 is CASSPDRKADTEAFF. For the CDR3, the DNA is TGTGCCAGCAGCCCCGACAGGAAAGCGGACACTGAAGCTTTCTTT. The genes are TRBV5-4 and TRBJ1-1; tentatively, D is TRBD1 (6 bases). The ends were cut back, 4 bases at V and 3 bases at J, with 16 bases in the middle. Per germline, CDR1 SGHNT and CDR2 YYREEE (reference sequence). The CDR3 covers 15 residues.

This chain connects TRBV5-4 to TRBJ1-6; TRBD1 matches at 7 bases. Per the germline V gene, CDR1 is SGHNT and CDR2 is YYREEE (reference sequence). The CDR3 loop spans 15 amino acids. V gave up 1 base and J gave up 7 bases; unmatched junction bases: 5. CDR3 loop: CASSLQGGVNSPLHF. The CDR3 DNA follows: TGTGCCAGCAGCTTGCAAGGGGGCGTCAATTCACCCCTCCACTTT.

This clone was counted a single time. The chain has TRBV6-4 and TRBJ2-2; 10 nucleotides line up with TRBD1. The germline gives CDR1 MRHNA, CDR2 SNTAGT. The CDR3 totals 15 residues. V lost 6 bases, J lost 7 bases, and 8 bases stayed unmatched. The CDR3 DNA sequence: TGTGCCAGCAGAGCCGGGACAGGGGATAACGGGGAGCTGTTTTTT. This encodes CASRAGTGDNGELFF.

The chain has TRBV3-1 (or the pseudogene TRBV3-2) and TRBJ2-1, with a tentative D call TRBD2 (6 bases). CDR1 LGHDT and CDR2 YNNKEL come from the germline V gene (reference sequence). The CDR3 extends over 11 amino acids. V was pared by 4 bases and J by 9 bases, with 7 bases between. CDR3: CASSPGGEQFF. CDR3 sequence (DNA): TGTGCCAGCAGCCCCGGGGGTGAGCAGTTCTTC.

The chain links TRBV19 to TRBJ2-1; 8 bases are a match to TRBD1. This CDR3 has 14 residues. Germline V gene lookup returns CDR1 LNHDA and CDR2 SQIVND (reference sequence). The junction had 10 bases not matched to a gene; V was cut back by 5 bases and J by 10 bases. The CDR3, as DNA: TGTGCCAGTAGTCCCGTCCAGGGGGCGGGCGAGCAGTTCTTC. Protein product: CASSPVQGAGEQFF.

This sequence joins TRBV2 and TRBJ2-3; 9 nucleotides match TRBD1. After removal of 8 bases from V and 6 bases from J, the junction contained 15 bases not matched to a gene. Germline values: CDR1 SNHLY, CDR2 FYNNEI. The CDR3 has 16 amino acids. CDR3 sequence (DNA): TGTGCCAGCGATGGACAGGGGCCTATCGGGTTGGATACGCAGTATTTT. Its translation is CASDGQGPIGLDTQYF.

CDR3 nucleotide sequence: TGTGCCAGCAGTCAGACTAGCGGGAGGGCCGATGAGCAGTTCTTC. Its protein product is CASSQTSGRADEQFF. The chain combines TRBV6-5 with TRBJ2-1; TRBD2 agrees at 14 bases. Germline values: CDR1 MNHEY, CDR2 SVGAGI. The CDR3 runs 15 residues. V lost 5 bases and J lost 8; bases outside the gene matches: 5.

This clone was detected a few times. The V gene is TRBV7-9, the J gene TRBJ1-4; 10 bases align to TRBD1. V dropped 5 bases and J dropped 7; count of bases not matched to a gene: 7. The CDR3 extends over 15 amino acids. Per the germline V gene, CDR1 is SEHNR and CDR2 is FQNEAQ (reference sequence). In DNA, the CDR3 is TGTGCCAGCAGCCAAGGACAGGGGGGTAGTGAAAAACTGTTTTTT. Translated: CASSQGQGGSEKLFF.

V gene TRBV2 combines with J gene TRBJ1-5, with 7 bases fitting TRBD1. The CDR3 has 15 residues. Germline-derived CDR1 and CDR2 are SNHLY and FYNNEI. The J segment lost 2 bases and the V segment lost 5 bases, leaving 6 bases of the junction unmatched. In DNA form, the CDR3 reads TGTGCCAGCAGTACGCTAACAGGGGGCAATCAGCCCCAGCATTTT. Translation: CASSTLTGGNQPQHF.

The CDR3 bases are TGTGCCAGCAGCCCGGGACAGGGGGCGGGTGAGACCCAGTACTTC. It yields the protein CASSPGQGAGETQYF. The chain carries TRBV7-6 and TRBJ2-5, with 12 positions matching TRBD1. CDR3 length: 15 amino acids. The V and J ends lost 5 bases and 5 bases, in that order; junction bases with no gene match: 6. CDR1 and CDR2 from the germline V gene are SGHVS and FNYEAQ.

The chain employs TRBV9 and TRBJ2-3; D is perhaps TRBD2 (7 bases). Germline lookup yields CDR1 SGDLS and CDR2 YYNGEE. V lost 5 bases, J lost 2 bases, and 12 bases lay in between. This CDR3 spans 14 amino acids. The CDR3 DNA is TGTGCCAGCAGAGCGGGACATAACACAGATACGCAGTATTTT. Translating it yields CASRAGHNTDTQYF.